Included here is one T cell receptor (beta chain) sequence, with context. This clone has a handful of counts. Its antigen is still unknown. No base quality values were provided; no much bigger clone lies one nucleotide off. V is cut back by 1 base and J by 3 bases, with 6 bases in the junction unmatched. The CDR3, from cysteine to phenylalanine, totals 15 residues. Only the CDR3 portion is preserved as DNA: 45 bases, with reading frame beginning at the first base. From the germline V gene, CDR1 is SGHRS and CDR2 is YFSETQ. The entire amount of isolated RNA was reverse transcribed using the High Capacity cDNA Reverse Transcription Kit, so the sequenced TCRB transcripts were expressed ones. Naive, central memory and regulatory T cell samples underwent deep immunoSEQ sequencing, averaging around 4 million total reads per sample. After sorted cells were lysed in RLT buffer, RNA was extracted with DNase-treated RNeasy Micro or Mini kits, with the choice depending on cell number. To prevent cross-contamination, each cell subset was processed individually, whereas patient and healthy donor samples were processed jointly. The immunoSEQ multiplex PCR was used to amplify TCRB sequences from cDNA, yielding 87-bp fragments that span the CDR3 region. The amplicons were sequenced using the Illumina HiSeq platform. The paper's data handling went like this. PCR bias was computationally corrected using synthetic template baselines, reads within Hamming distance 2 were collapsed, and singletons that could not be merged were discarded. Reads were aligned to IMGT to assign V, D and J genes, CDR3 length, and insertions or deletions at six rearrangement sites. Clonotype counts were normalized to sorted cell number within each subset before computing true diversity and Gini coefficients with the tcR R package. The overlap coefficient, calculated on TCRB nucleotide sequences, was used to quantify repertoire sharing. Out-of-frame TCRB sequences from naive cells were analyzed as a proxy for the pre-selection repertoire. As stored in TCRdb, this immuneACCESS dataset retains in-frame rearrangements with V and J assigned. A fraction of the clones does not appear; measured against another copy, unresolved V genes explain less than half of the discrepancy, and the remainder lacks a known reason. That table is the source of V, J and clone size, and D and trimming were worked out from the DNA. This sample is represented by around 260,000 clones; roughly 20% of them were singletons. 0.025% to 0.035% of the sample is held by the ten biggest clonotypes.

The data originate from a study of beta chain features in type 1 diabetes (dated by TCRdb to 2016 to 2019). Turning to the overall study: Patients and healthy donors did not differ in mean age, gender distribution, total cell number or subset yield. A total of 107,917,701 sorted cells were examined across all samples, and the number of cells per subset was strongly correlated with RNA yield. The study compared the TCRB repertoires of sorted circulating CD4+ T cell subsets in recently diagnosed type 1 diabetes patients with those in matched healthy donors. Whereas all 30 or so donors provided naive and central memory subsets, regulatory and stem cell-like memory subsets were isolated from just 8 patients and roughly eight healthy donors.

The study at large found these results: Shorter templates might be favored by PCR, yet because patient and control samples were amplified and corrected together, any such skew would affect both groups equally. At VDJ recombination sites, patients with type 1 diabetes made fewer insertions and deleted more nucleotides, a pattern implying thymic rearrangement abnormalities. Only small numbers of individuals were included in the HLA sub-analyses, which left unresolved whether HLA type had any influence on TCRB rearrangement. Because cDNA was sequenced instead of genomic DNA, highly expressing activated cells could be over-represented, though the groups showed no difference in activation or CD3 levels. Naive, central memory and regulatory TCRB repertoires appeared more similar among patients than among healthy donors. In all four CD4+ subsets, TCRB CDR3 length was moderately but significantly shorter in type 1 diabetes patients.

From each donor, a single peripheral blood sample of approximately 0.11 L on average was drawn into heparinised tubes. A BD FACSAria II was used to sort naive, central memory, regulatory and stem cell-like memory CD4+ T cells with a panel that included CD45RO, CCR7, CD25, CD127, CD95 and CD27. Every sorted population had a purity above 95%. Right away, PBMCs were isolated by Lymphoprep density gradient centrifugation and were stained directly, with no culture step. Samples were stained and sorted in pairs, with one healthy donor and one patient per experiment, so that batch effects were minimized. The sequenced material came from naive CD4+ T cells from blood. This specimen's cell subset or site label, per the study, means: true naive CD4+ T cells. The clonotype was recovered from a woman in her 40s with type 1 diabetes. The rearrangement joined TRBV5-1 to TRBJ1-1, with TRBD1 identical over 7 junction bases. CDR3 reads: CASSLNPTGDTEAFF. The sequence in DNA is TGCGCCAGCAGCTTGAATCCCACAGGGGACACTGAAGCTTTCTTT.